This entry lists 8 T cell receptor beta chains sequenced from one sample in a study of blood T cells in healthy people across ages. Sample-barcoded 5' priming and a J-beta primer mix drove a second PCR of roughly 6 to 12 cycles. TCRdb reprocessed the 5' RACE reads via MiXCR and lists one record per CDR3 protein. The sample consists of approximately 1,000,000 distinct CDR3 sequences, less than 45% of them appearing once. Specimen: blood. The origin of the receptors is a man aged 18 to 35 in good health.

The V and J genes are TRBV27 and TRBJ2-1; D gene uncertain. V was clipped by 2 bases and J by 0 bases, with 8 bases between them. The CDR3 has 15 residues. The germline CDR1 and CDR2 sequences are MNHEY and SMNVEV (reference sequence). This CDR3 is CASSLGKSSYNEQFF. Written as DNA, the CDR3 is TGTGCCAGCAGTTTAGGGAAGAGCTCCTACAATGAGCAGTTCTTC.

V usage is TRBV6-5 and J usage is TRBJ2-7; 8 bases map to TRBD1. The junction had 15 bases not matched to a gene; V was cut back by 7 bases and J by 7 bases. Per germline, CDR1 MNHEY and CDR2 SVGAGI. This CDR3 spans 15 amino acids. This CDR3 reads CASMNRDRIYNEQYF. The CDR3 region has the DNA TGTGCCAGCATGAACCGGGACAGGATTTACAATGAGCAGTACTTC.

The V gene is TRBV4-3, the J gene TRBJ1-5, with TRBD1 as a possible D gene (5 bases). V dropped 6 bases and J dropped 4 bases, with 13 bases sitting between them. This CDR3 is 14 amino acids long. Germline CDR1 reads LGHNA; CDR2 reads YSLEER. In DNA form, the CDR3 reads TGCGCCAGCAGTCCCAACTGGGGGAATCAGCCCCAGCATTTT. The encoded protein is CASSPNWGNQPQHF.

The gene calls are TRBV6-2 or TRBV6-3 and TRBJ1-2; TRBD1 aligns across 8 bases. Germline assignment: CDR1 MNHEY and CDR2 SVGEGT. This CDR3 comprises 16 residues. V lost 8 bases and J lost 3; bases outside the gene matches: 14. CDR3 region: CASLEGQGAPYYGYTF. The DNA of the CDR3 is TGTGCCAGCTTGGAGGGCCAGGGGGCGCCTTACTATGGCTACACCTTC.

Notes on this clonotype: One junction end disagrees with the germline gene, perhaps due to a read error. This sequence joins TRBV4-1 and TRBJ2-1; D perhaps matches TRBD2 (7 bases). CDR1 is MGHRA and CDR2 is YSYEKL in the germline V gene. There are 17 residues in the CDR3. CDR3 in amino acids: CTSSPGVRAGRYNEQFF. CDR3 coding DNA: TGCACCAGCAGCCCAGGGGTTAGAGCGGGGCGGTACAATGAGCAGTTCTTC.

This clonotype was detected ten times or more. V is TRBV6-4 and J is TRBJ2-3; unclear D gene. The CDR3 is made up of 13 amino acids. Germline V gene lookup returns CDR1 MRHNA and CDR2 SNTAGT. V lost 2 bases to trimming and J lost 9 bases, with 12 bases between them. CDR3: CASSDTRQGTQYF. CDR3 nucleotides: TGTGCCAGCAGTGACACACGTCAAGGGACGCAGTATTTT.

The chain recombines TRBV13 with TRBJ1-5; D is perhaps TRBD1 (5 bases). The CDR3 covers 14 residues. Germline assignment: CDR1 PRHDT and CDR2 FYEKMQ (reference sequence). Trimming took 4 bases from V and 0 from J, leaving 7 bases between them. CDR3 in amino acids: CASSSGHSNQPQHF. CDR3 coding DNA: TGTGCCAGCAGCTCCGGACATAGCAATCAGCCCCAGCATTTT.

This clonotype was recorded a few times. V and J are TRBV7-2 and TRBJ2-3, with D hard to call. The germline gives CDR1 SGHTA, CDR2 FQGNSA. With 5 bases removed from V and 2 bases from J, the gap between germline ends came to 14 bases. The CDR3 runs 15 residues. The CDR3 loop is CASSIGYRTTDTQYF. In nucleotides, the CDR3 is TGTGCCAGCAGCATAGGCTACAGAACCACAGATACGCAGTATTTT.